The T cell receptor (beta chain) under discussion was sequenced for a study of CD4+ T cells in melanoma. This table comes from immunoSEQ multiplex PCR, and its TCRdb copy is limited to in-frame clones, with some not included. Of approximately 15,000 clones listed, approximately 88% are singletons. This CDR3 spans 16 amino acids. The germline gives CDR1 MGHRA, CDR2 YSYEKL. V lost 6 bases to trimming and J lost 0 bases; unmatched junction nucleotides: 8. The sample comprised cells from a culture (not recorded whether cultured in vitro). The J gene is TRBJ1-5, the V gene TRBV4-1, with 7 positions matching TRBD1. This TCR came from a human donor with melanoma. CDR3 protein: CASRHTTGTSNQPQHF. Here the CDR3 DNA reads TGCGCCAGCAGGCACACGACAGGGACTAGCAATCAGCCCCAGCATTTT.